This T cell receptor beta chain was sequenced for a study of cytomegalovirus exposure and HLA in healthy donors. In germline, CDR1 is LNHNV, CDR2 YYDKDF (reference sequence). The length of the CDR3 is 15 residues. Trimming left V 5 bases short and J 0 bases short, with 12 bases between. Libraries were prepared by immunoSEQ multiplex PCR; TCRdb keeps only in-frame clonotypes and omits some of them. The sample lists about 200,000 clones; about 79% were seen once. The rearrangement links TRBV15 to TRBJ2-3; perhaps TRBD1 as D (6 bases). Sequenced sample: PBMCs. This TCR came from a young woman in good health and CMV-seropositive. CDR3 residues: CATSLGTPSTDTQYF. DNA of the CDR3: TGTGCCACCAGCCTGGGGACACCGAGCACAGATACGCAGTATTTT.